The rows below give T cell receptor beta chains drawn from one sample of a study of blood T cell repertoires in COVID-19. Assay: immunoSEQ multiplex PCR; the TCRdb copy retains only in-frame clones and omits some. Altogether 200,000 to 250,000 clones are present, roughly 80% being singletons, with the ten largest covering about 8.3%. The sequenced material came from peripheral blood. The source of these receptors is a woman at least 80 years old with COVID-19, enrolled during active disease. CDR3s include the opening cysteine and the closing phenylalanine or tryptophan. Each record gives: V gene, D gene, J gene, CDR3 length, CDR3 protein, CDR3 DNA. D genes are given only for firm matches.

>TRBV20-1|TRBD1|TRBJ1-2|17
CSASLIPIGQGLSGYTF
TGCAGTGCTAGTTTGATCCCCATCGGACAGGGCCTATCCGGCTACACCTTC
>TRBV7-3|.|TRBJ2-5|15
CASSSHDSSQETQYF
TGTGCCAGCAGCTCACACGACAGTTCTCAAGAGACCCAGTACTTC
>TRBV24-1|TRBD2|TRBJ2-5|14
CATSTSGYQETQYF
TGTGCCACCAGTACTAGCGGATACCAAGAGACCCAGTACTTC
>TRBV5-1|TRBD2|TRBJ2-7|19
CASSTMGATSGSKYDEQYF
TGCGCCAGCAGTACGATGGGGGCGACTAGCGGGAGCAAGTACGACGAGCAGTACTTC
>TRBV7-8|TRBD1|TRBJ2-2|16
CASSLMRDRGRGELFF
TGTGCCAGCAGCCTTATGAGGGACAGGGGGCGCGGGGAGCTGTTTTTT
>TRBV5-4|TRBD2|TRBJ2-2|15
CASSLGMAGGRELFF
TGTGCCAGCAGCTTGGGTATGGCGGGGGGCCGGGAGCTGTTTTTT
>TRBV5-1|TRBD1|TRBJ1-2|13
CASSLQGDYGYTF
TGCGCCAGCAGCTTACAGGGGGACTATGGCTACACCTTC
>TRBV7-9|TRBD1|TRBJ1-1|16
CASSLALDRGNTEAFF
TGTGCCAGCAGCTTAGCCCTCGACAGGGGGAACACTGAAGCTTTCTTT
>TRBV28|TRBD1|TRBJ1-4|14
CASRTGKGNEKLFF
TGTGCCAGCAGGACAGGGAAGGGTAATGAAAAACTGTTTTTT
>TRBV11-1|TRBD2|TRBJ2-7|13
CASQGREVYEQYF
TGTGCCAGCCAGGGGCGGGAGGTATACGAGCAGTACTTC
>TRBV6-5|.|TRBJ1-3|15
CASSREALTGNTIYF
TGTGCCAGCAGCAGGGAAGCCCTAACTGGAAACACCATATATTTT
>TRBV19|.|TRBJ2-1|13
CATQAQGYNEQFF
TGTGCCACCCAGGCCCAGGGGTACAATGAGCAGTTCTTC
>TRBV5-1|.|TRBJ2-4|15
CASSFGPVAKNIQYF
TGCGCCAGCAGCTTTGGGCCCGTAGCCAAAAACATTCAGTACTTC
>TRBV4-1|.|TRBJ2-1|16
CASSKPERSSYNEQFF
TGCGCCAGCAGCAAACCCGAGCGGAGCTCCTACAATGAGCAGTTCTTC
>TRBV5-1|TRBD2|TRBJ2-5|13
CASSTGLEETQYF
TGCGCCAGCAGCACGGGACTAGAGGAGACCCAGTACTTC
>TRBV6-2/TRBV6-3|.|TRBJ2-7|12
CASSYRGYEQYF
TGTGCCAGCAGTTATCGGGGGTACGAGCAGTACTTC
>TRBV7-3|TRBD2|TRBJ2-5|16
CASSSTGTSGGETQYF
TGTGCCAGCAGCTCAACCGGGACTAGCGGGGGAGAGACCCAGTACTTC
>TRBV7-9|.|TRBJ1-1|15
CASRENLGGNTEAFF
TGTGCCAGCAGAGAAAACCTAGGGGGGAACACTGAAGCTTTCTTT